These T cell receptor beta chains were read from a single sample in a study of vaccination and CD4 T cells after COVID-19. Their antigen targets remain unknown. TCRdb processed the PCR reads anew with MiXCR; each CDR3 protein has one entry. This sample yields 12,000 to 15,000 distinct CDR3 sequences, of which over 50% are seen a single time; approximately 7.8% belongs to the top ten. Sequencing was carried out using CD4+ T cells from blood, cultured in vitro. The receptors were sampled from a human donor who had recovered from COVID-19. The CDR3 runs from the conserved cysteine through the conserved F or W.

j_call: TRBJ2-7; v_call: TRBV28; cdr3_aa: CASRSLPRGLSSYEQYF
j_call: TRBJ1-5; v_call: TRBV6-4; cdr3_aa: CASSEQYSNQPQHF
j_call: TRBJ1-2; v_call: TRBV4-2; cdr3_aa: CASSHPGPDPSGYTF
j_call: TRBJ1-2; v_call: TRBV28; cdr3_aa: CAGSRGDYGYTF
j_call: TRBJ1-2; v_call: TRBV6-1; cdr3_aa: CASRDPGQGYGYTF
j_call: TRBJ1-1; v_call: TRBV20-1; cdr3_aa: CSARAPLSGATEAFF
j_call: TRBJ2-7; v_call: TRBV20-1; cdr3_aa: CSARKGPGQYF
j_call: TRBJ2-3; v_call: TRBV27; cdr3_aa: CASSTALSTDTQYF
j_call: TRBJ2-5; v_call: TRBV10-3; cdr3_aa: CAISESRETQYF
j_call: TRBJ1-4; v_call: TRBV18; cdr3_aa: CASSRIPGVGEEKLFF
j_call: TRBJ2-5; v_call: TRBV20-1; cdr3_aa: CSATDRVRRTETQYF
j_call: TRBJ1-1; v_call: TRBV6-2/TRBV6-3; cdr3_aa: CASSARGTGNTEAFF
j_call: TRBJ1-5; v_call: TRBV20-1; cdr3_aa: CSAANNRNQPQHF
j_call: TRBJ1-5; v_call: TRBV7-9; cdr3_aa: CASSLFEGANQPQHF
j_call: TRBJ2-3; v_call: TRBV19; cdr3_aa: CASSIGTGGGDTQYF
j_call: TRBJ2-6; v_call: TRBV5-4; cdr3_aa: CASSFGSPLSGANVLTF
j_call: TRBJ1-2; v_call: TRBV20-1; cdr3_aa: CSARDQNRDSYGCTF
j_call: TRBJ1-1; v_call: TRBV11-3; cdr3_aa: CASSLVGTANTEAFF
j_call: TRBJ1-5; v_call: TRBV6-1; cdr3_aa: CASSPTGSAYQPQHF
j_call: TRBJ2-1; v_call: TRBV20-1; cdr3_aa: CSARSSGRSSYNEQFF
j_call: TRBJ2-5; v_call: TRBV6-1; cdr3_aa: CASSESYAGTGGETQYF
j_call: TRBJ2-7; v_call: TRBV24-1; cdr3_aa: CATSDGGQGVYEQYF
j_call: TRBJ1-2; v_call: TRBV29-1; cdr3_aa: CSVADGVGGYTF
j_call: TRBJ2-5; v_call: TRBV7-6; cdr3_aa: CASSRRGGQTAMRETQYF
j_call: TRBJ1-5; v_call: TRBV7-8; cdr3_aa: CASNLAGGYSNQPQHF
j_call: TRBJ1-2; v_call: TRBV19; cdr3_aa: CASSTARDRGHGYTF
j_call: TRBJ2-1; v_call: TRBV20-1; cdr3_aa: CSARDWGSGRGNEQFF
j_call: TRBJ1-3; v_call: TRBV6-2/TRBV6-3; cdr3_aa: CASSPTQGNTIYF
j_call: TRBJ2-5; v_call: TRBV5-6; cdr3_aa: CASSLDYLYTQETQYF
j_call: TRBJ2-1; v_call: TRBV27; cdr3_aa: CASSSRLAYNEQFF
j_call: TRBJ2-2; v_call: TRBV7-7; cdr3_aa: CASSKGQGDGRELFF
j_call: TRBJ2-5; v_call: TRBV10-3; cdr3_aa: CAITGEPGETQYF
j_call: TRBJ1-1; v_call: TRBV6-1; cdr3_aa: CASSHGEGTGNTEAFF
j_call: TRBJ1-1; v_call: TRBV7-8; cdr3_aa: CASSYRVGNTEAFF
j_call: TRBJ1-5; v_call: TRBV19; cdr3_aa: CASSISPSANQPQHF
j_call: TRBJ1-2; v_call: TRBV27; cdr3_aa: CASSLGHSPLYGYTF
j_call: TRBJ2-2; v_call: TRBV2; cdr3_aa: CASSEFDDTGELFF
j_call: TRBJ2-3; v_call: TRBV4-2; cdr3_aa: CASSSRTSGKDTQYF
j_call: TRBJ1-1; v_call: TRBV6-1; cdr3_aa: CASSRDSARAFF
j_call: TRBJ1-2; v_call: TRBV5-6; cdr3_aa: CASSSYYGYTF